This passage covers 3 T cell receptor beta chains from one sample sequenced in a study of technical replicates of blood from several donors. Repertoires were generated with immunoSEQ multiplex PCR, while TCRdb's copy carries only in-frame clones and drops some. The data show around 77,000 clones, with 80% to 95% seen just once and 0.4% to 0.5% held by the top ten. The sequencing input was T cells isolated from PBMCs. Receptors originate from a human donor in good health.

The rearrangement uses TRBV2 and TRBJ1-1, with 7 bases matching TRBD1. The germline gives CDR1 SNHLY, CDR2 FYNNEI. The CDR3 contains 16 residues. V was pared by 8 bases and J by 3 bases, with 15 bases of the junction left unmatched. Here the CDR3 reads CASWVNKGAPHTEAFF. DNA of the CDR3: TGTGCCAGCTGGGTAAATAAGGGGGCGCCCCACACTGAAGCTTTCTTT.

This clone was detected once. The V gene is TRBV28, the J gene TRBJ2-5; possible D gene TRBD1, 5 bases. The ends were cut back, 3 bases at V and 4 bases at J, with 12 bases in the middle. This CDR3 contains 14 residues. Germline values: CDR1 MDHEN, CDR2 SYDVKM. DNA of the CDR3: TGTGCCAGCAGTTTCGGCAGGGTCAGAGAGACCCAGTACTTC. Protein product: CASSFGRVRETQYF. Variable domain in full (rest from reference TRBV28 and TRBJ2-5): DVKVTQSSRYLVKRTGEKVFLECVQDMDHENMFWYRQDPGLGLRLIYFSYDVKMKEKGDIPEGYSVSREKKERFSLILESASTNQTSMYLCASSFGRVRETQYFGPGTRLLVL.

This clone was seen only a few times. The V call is TRBV5-1, the J call TRBJ1-1; D is uncertain. CDR3 length: 14 residues. CDR1 and CDR2 (germline): SGHRS, YFSETQ. V lost 4 bases, J lost 1 base, and 11 bases lay in between. DNA for the CDR3: TGCGCCAGCAGCGTGGACGACTGGAACACTGAAGCTTTCTTT. Translating gives CASSVDDWNTEAFF.